This T cell receptor (beta chain) was sequenced for a study of T cell changes during pregnancy in multiple sclerosis. CDR3 size: 16 residues. The V gene end was trimmed by 0 bases and the J gene end by 3 bases; junction bases not matched to a gene: 7. The germline V gene encodes CDR1 SGHRS and CDR2 YFSETQ. Clones were sequenced by immunoSEQ multiplex PCR, and TCRdb holds only the in-frame ones, with some missing. Of 65,000 to 70,000 clones listed, around 90% are singletons. Here the sequenced sample was peripheral blood, taken in the first trimester of pregnancy. This sequence joins TRBV5-1 and TRBJ2-7; 9 bases are a match to TRBD1. The TCR was taken from a female donor with multiple sclerosis, enrolled in a pregnancy study. The CDR3 coding sequence is TGCGCCAGCAGCTTGGCGGGGACAGGGTATGACTACGAGCAGTACTTC. As protein: CASSLAGTGYDYEQYF.